This T cell receptor beta chain was identified in a study of blood T cell repertoires in COVID-19. Study-level information: Collection of acute and convalescent COVID-19 samples took place in the United States, Italy and Spain. Nucleic acid was either cDNA or gDNA, and it came from T cells, B-cell-depleted T cells, or PBMCs.

The method was immunoSEQ multiplex PCR; TCRdb's version includes in-frame clones alone and lacks a portion of them. The table has approximately 220,000 clones, 80% to 90% seen once; the top ten hold roughly 4.6%. This clone turned up a few times. V lost 6 bases to trimming and J lost 7 bases, with 21 bases between them. Germline CDR1 and CDR2: GTSNPN and SVGIG (reference sequence). This CDR3 region has 14 residues. The clonotype originates from a woman aged 55 to 70 who had recovered from COVID-19. The chain has TRBV30 and TRBJ1-1; possibly TRBD1 for D (5 bases). Sequencing input: peripheral blood. DNA for the CDR3: TGTGCCTGCCAATACAAAGGGGCGGGGGGTGAAGCTTTCTTT. It translates to CACQYKGAGGEAFF.